Sequencing of this T cell receptor beta chain was carried out in a study of blood T cell repertoires in COVID-19. About the study: The origin of the acute and convalescent COVID-19 samples was the United States, Italy and Spain. The cDNA or gDNA used as material had been derived from T cells, B-cell-depleted T cells, or PBMCs.

In this sample, this clone turned up a few times. CDR1 SGHDT and CDR2 YYEEEE come from the germline V gene. This CDR3 region has 15 residues. V lost 1 base and J lost 6, with 11 bases in between. Only in-frame clones appear in the TCRdb table, and some are missing; sequencing was by immunoSEQ multiplex PCR. This table holds 200,000 to 250,000 clones, about 88% found once. The TCR comes from a man in his forties with acute or convalescent COVID-19. The chain links TRBV5-6 to TRBJ1-6; maybe TRBD1 (6 bases). Sample: peripheral blood. CDR3 in DNA: TGTGCCAGCAGCTTGAGCGTACAGGGTAATTCACCCCTCCACTTT. Its protein is CASSLSVQGNSPLHF.